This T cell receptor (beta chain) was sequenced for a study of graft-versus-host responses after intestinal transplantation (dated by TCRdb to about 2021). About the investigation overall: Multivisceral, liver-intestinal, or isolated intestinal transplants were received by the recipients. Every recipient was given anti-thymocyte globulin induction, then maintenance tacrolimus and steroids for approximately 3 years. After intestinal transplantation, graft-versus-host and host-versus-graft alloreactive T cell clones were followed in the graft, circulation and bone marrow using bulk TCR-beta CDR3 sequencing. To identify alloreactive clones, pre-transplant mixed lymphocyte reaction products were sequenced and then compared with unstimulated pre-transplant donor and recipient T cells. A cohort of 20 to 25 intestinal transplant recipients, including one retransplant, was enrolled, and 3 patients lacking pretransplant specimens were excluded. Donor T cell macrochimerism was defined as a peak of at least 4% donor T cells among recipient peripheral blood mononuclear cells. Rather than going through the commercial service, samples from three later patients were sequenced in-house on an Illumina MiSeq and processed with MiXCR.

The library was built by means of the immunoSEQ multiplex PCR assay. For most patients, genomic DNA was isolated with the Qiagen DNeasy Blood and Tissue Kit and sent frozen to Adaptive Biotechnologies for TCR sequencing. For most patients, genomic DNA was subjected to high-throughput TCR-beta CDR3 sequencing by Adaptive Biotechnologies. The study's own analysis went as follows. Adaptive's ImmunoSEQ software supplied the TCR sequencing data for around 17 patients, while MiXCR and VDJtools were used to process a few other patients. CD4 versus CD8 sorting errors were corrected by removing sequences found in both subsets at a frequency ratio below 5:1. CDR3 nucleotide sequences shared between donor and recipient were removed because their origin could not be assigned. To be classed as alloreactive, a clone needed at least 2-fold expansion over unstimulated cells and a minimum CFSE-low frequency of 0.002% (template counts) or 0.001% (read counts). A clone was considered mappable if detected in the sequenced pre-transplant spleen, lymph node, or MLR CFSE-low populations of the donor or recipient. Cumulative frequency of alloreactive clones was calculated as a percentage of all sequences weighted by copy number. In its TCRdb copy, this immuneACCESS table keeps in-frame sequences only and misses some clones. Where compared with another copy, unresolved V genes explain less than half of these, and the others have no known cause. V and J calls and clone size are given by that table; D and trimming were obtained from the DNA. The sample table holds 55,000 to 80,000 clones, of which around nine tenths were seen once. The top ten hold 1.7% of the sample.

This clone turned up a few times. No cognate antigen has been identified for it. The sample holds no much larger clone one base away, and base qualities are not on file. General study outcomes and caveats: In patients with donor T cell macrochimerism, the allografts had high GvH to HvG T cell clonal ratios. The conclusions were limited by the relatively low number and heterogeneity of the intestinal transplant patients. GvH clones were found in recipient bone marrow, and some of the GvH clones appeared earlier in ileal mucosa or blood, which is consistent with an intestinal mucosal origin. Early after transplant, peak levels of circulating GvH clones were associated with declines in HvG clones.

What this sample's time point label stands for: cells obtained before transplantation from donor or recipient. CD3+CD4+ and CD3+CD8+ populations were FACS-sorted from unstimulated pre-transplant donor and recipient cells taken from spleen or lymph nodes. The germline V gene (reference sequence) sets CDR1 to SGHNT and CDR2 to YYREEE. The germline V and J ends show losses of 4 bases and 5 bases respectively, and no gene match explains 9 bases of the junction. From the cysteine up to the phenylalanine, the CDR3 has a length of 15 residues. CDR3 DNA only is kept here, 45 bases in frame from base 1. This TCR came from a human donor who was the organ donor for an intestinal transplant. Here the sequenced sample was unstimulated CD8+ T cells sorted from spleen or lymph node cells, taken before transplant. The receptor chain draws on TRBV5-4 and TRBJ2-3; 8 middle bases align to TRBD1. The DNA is TGTGCCAGCAGCCCCAAGGGACAGGTGAAAGATACGCAGTATTTT. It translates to CASSPKGQVKDTQYF.